The T cell receptor beta chain under discussion was sequenced for a study of regulatory T cells in long-lasting Graves disease. Study in general: Disease was considered persistent Graves' disease after over 5 years of antithyroid drugs (with positive TSH receptor antibodies).

This clonotype appeared a few times. Time point meaning: persistent/refractory GD, antithyroid drugs over 5 years with positive TRAb. RNA from PBMCs was the source of the TCR library. Researchers made TCR beta libraries by using iRepertoire HTBI primers and running Arm-PCR on CDR3 regions. MiXCR was run by TCRdb on the multiplex PCR reads, yielding one entry per CDR3 protein. This sample has approximately 400,000 distinct CDR3 sequences, with 23% found just once. This specimen consisted of peripheral blood mononuclear cells (PBMCs), obtained when the disease was refractory, from a patient treated with antithyroid drugs. This receptor was identified in a female donor with Graves disease.

The CDR3 region has the DNA TGTGCCAGCAGTTACTCCCCCAACGAGCAGTACTTC. It codes for CASSYSPNEQYF. The rearrangement joins TRBV6-2 or TRBV6-3 to TRBJ2-7; D is uncertain. The germline CDR1 and CDR2 sequences are MNHEY and SVGEGT. The CDR3 runs to 12 residues. Trimming took 0 bases from V and 5 from J, leaving 5 bases between them.